These 29 T cell receptor beta chains originate from one sample sequenced in a study of T cells in Graves' hyperthyroidism and ophthalmopathy. RNA transcripts were the template for amplifying TCR beta CDR3 regions. A first-round RT-PCR of the TCR CDR3 used the HTBI primer set. TCRdb re-derived calls from the multiplex PCR reads in MiXCR, one entry per CDR3 protein. The sample consists of hundreds of thousands of distinct CDR3 sequences, just under 20% of them appearing once. The specimen sequenced was blood. Receptors were obtained from a man between 40 and 49 years old with Graves' ophthalmopathy.

This sequence joins TRBV9 and TRBJ1-1; D is unclear. Germline V lookup: CDR1 SGDLS, CDR2 YYNGEE. The CDR3 contains 15 residues. V lost 4 bases, J lost 1 base, and 14 bases lay in between. The CDR3: CASSLGPEGNTEAFF. CDR3 DNA: TGTGCCAGCAGCCTCGGACCCGAAGGGAACACTGAAGCTTTCTTT.

This clonotype appeared many times. The chain couples TRBV25-1 to TRBJ2-7; D is unclear. The CDR3 runs to 15 residues. Germline CDR1 reads MGHDK; CDR2 reads SYGVNS. Trimming removed 3 bases at V and 3 bases at J, with 15 bases between. The chain's CDR3 is CASSDAKEDDYEQYF. The CDR3 DNA reads TGTGCCAGCAGTGATGCGAAGGAAGATGACTACGAGCAGTACTTC.

This clonotype was detected only a few times. The chain carries TRBV19 and TRBJ1-6; 8 nucleotides agree with TRBD1. The V gene's germline CDR1 is LNHDA and CDR2 SQIVND (reference sequence). V lost 7 bases to trimming and J lost 7 bases; unmatched junction nucleotides: 6. The CDR3 sequence is 14 residues long. CDR3 coding DNA: TGTGCCAGTAAGTGGAGACAGGGGAATTCACCCCTCCACTTT. It encodes CASKWRQGNSPLHF.

The rearrangement uses TRBV10-3 and TRBJ1-2; 10 bases match TRBD1. V trimming: 2 bases; J trimming: 6 bases; junction bases outside the gene matches: 12. CDR1 and CDR2 from the germline V gene are ENHRY and SYGVKD. This CDR3 region has 17 residues. The CDR3 DNA follows: TGTGCCATCAGTGAGCTTGCCCGGGACAGGGGAAGAAATGGCTACACCTTC. Translation: CAISELARDRGRNGYTF.

The rearrangement joins TRBV6-1 to TRBJ1-6, with 8 bases identical to TRBD1. CDR3 length: 14 amino acids. Trimming took 6 bases from V and 7 from J; bases not matched to a gene: 5. Germline V gene lookup returns CDR1 MNHNS and CDR2 SASEGT. The CDR3 sequence: CASRKGQGNSPLHF. The CDR3 coding sequence is TGTGCCAGCAGAAAAGGACAGGGAAATTCACCCCTCCACTTT.

Many counts were recorded for this clonotype. This sequence joins TRBV7-9 and TRBJ2-2; 11 nucleotides line up with TRBD2. The V gene's germline CDR1 is SEHNR and CDR2 FQNEAQ (reference sequence). This CDR3 comprises 15 residues. V lost 4 bases and J lost 7; bases outside the gene matches: 5. The DNA of the CDR3 is TGTGCCAGCAGCTACCTAGCGGGAGGAGTCGGGGAGCTGTTTTTT. Protein: CASSYLAGGVGELFF.

There are many counts of this clonotype. This chain joins TRBV2 and TRBJ2-5; weak D call: TRBD2 (7 bases). This CDR3 spans 15 amino acids. Trimming left V 7 bases short and J 5 bases short, with 20 bases between. CDR1 and CDR2 from the germline V gene are SNHLY and FYNNEI. The CDR3 here is CASKDSEGGWETQYF. In DNA form, the CDR3 reads TGTGCCAGCAAGGACAGCGAGGGAGGGTGGGAGACCCAGTACTTC.

This clonotype was recorded once. The gene calls are TRBV6-1 and TRBJ2-7; 7 nucleotides align to TRBD2. The length of the CDR3 is 14 residues. Germline V CDR1 and CDR2: MNHNS, SASEGT. J gave up 7 bases and V 6 bases, and 12 bases lay outside the gene matches. The CDR3 spells CASSARTSVEEQYF. The CDR3 DNA reads TGTGCCAGCAGCGCCAGGACTAGTGTTGAAGAGCAGTACTTC.

This clonotype was recorded at least ten times. This CDR3 reads CASSFGGTEAFF. Here the CDR3 DNA reads TGTGCCAGCAGCTTTGGGGGGACTGAAGCTTTCTTT. V and J are TRBV12-3 or TRBV12-4 and TRBJ1-1; D possibly corresponds to TRBD1 (5 bases). The CDR3 contains 12 residues. The V and J ends lost 6 bases and 5 bases respectively, with 10 bases between them.

The J gene is TRBJ1-3, the V gene TRBV19, with unresolved D. V dropped 7 bases and J dropped 1 base, with 23 bases sitting between them. In germline, CDR1 is LNHDA, CDR2 SQIVND (reference sequence). This CDR3 has 18 amino acids. The CDR3 protein is CASTGPSGMEGSGNTIYF. CDR3 nucleotide sequence: TGTGCCAGTACCGGCCCGAGCGGGATGGAAGGGTCTGGAAACACCATATATTTT.

The chain is built from TRBV29-1 and TRBJ2-1; 11 bases match TRBD2. CDR1 SQVTM and CDR2 ANQGSEA come from the germline V gene. The CDR3 is 15 amino acids. The CDR3 spells CGNRSSGRTYNEQFF. For the CDR3, the DNA is TGCGGGAACCGATCTAGCGGGAGGACTTACAATGAGCAGTTCTTC.

This clonotype was seen ten or more times. The V gene is TRBV5-1, the J gene TRBJ1-1; D gene uncertain. The CDR3 contains 15 residues. The germline V gene encodes CDR1 SGHRS and CDR2 YFSETQ. The germline V and J ends were trimmed by 0 bases and 1 base, with 10 bases remaining between them. Written as DNA, the CDR3 is TGCGCCAGCAGCTTGGGAGCTTCTGCGAACACTGAAGCTTTCTTT. Its protein is CASSLGASANTEAFF. Based on the CDR3 plus reference TRBV5-1 and TRBJ1-1, the full variable domain is KAGVTQTPRYLIKTRGQQVTLSCSPISGHRSVSWYQQTPGQGLQFLFEYFSETQRNKGNFPGRFSGRQFSNSRSEMNVSTLELGDSALYLCASSLGASANTEAFFGQGTRLTVV.

The gene calls are TRBV5-1 and TRBJ2-5, with TRBD1 matching 7 bases. After removal of 3 bases from V and 5 bases from J, the junction contained 13 bases not matched to a gene. This CDR3 contains 16 residues. Looked up from germline, CDR1 is SGHRS and CDR2 is YFSETQ. This CDR3 is CASSSGQPQWEETQYF. The CDR3, as DNA: TGCGCCAGCAGCTCGGGACAGCCACAATGGGAGGAGACCCAGTACTTC. Combining the CDR3 with reference TRBV5-1 and TRBJ2-5 gives the whole variable domain KAGVTQTPRYLIKTRGQQVTLSCSPISGHRSVSWYQQTPGQGLQFLFEYFSETQRNKGNFPGRFSGRQFSNSRSEMNVSTLELGDSALYLCASSSGQPQWEETQYFGPGTRLLVL.

This sequence joins TRBV3-1 and TRBJ2-7; D ambiguous. The CDR3 is 14 residues long. Per germline, CDR1 LGHDT and CDR2 YNNKEL (reference sequence). V lost 0 bases and J lost 7, with 13 bases in between. In nucleotides, the CDR3 is TGTGCCAGCAGCCAAGAGATCTCTCCGAGAGAGCAGTACTTC. Translated: CASSQEISPREQYF.

This clonotype was detected many times. This chain connects TRBV28 to TRBJ2-1; tentative D call: TRBD1 (7 bases). The length of the CDR3 is 17 residues. Germline CDR1 MDHEN, CDR2 SYDVKM. V dropped 3 bases and J dropped 10 bases, with 25 bases sitting between them. CDR3 sequence (DNA): TGTGCCAGCAGTTTCTCTAGCAGGGGGGTTAATGTGAGGGAGCAGTTCTTC. This encodes CASSFSSRGVNVREQFF.

This clonotype was counted between two and nine times. V gene TRBV10-1 combines with J gene TRBJ2-7, with a tentative D call TRBD2 (5 bases). The CDR3 runs to 16 residues. V lost 0 bases and J lost 0, with 12 bases in between. Germline V CDR1 and CDR2: WNHNN, SYGVQD (reference sequence). CDR3 coding DNA: TGCGCCAGCAGTGAGTCGGGGAGCCCGAGCTCCTACGAGCAGTACTTC. This codes for CASSESGSPSSYEQYF.

This clonotype was found a few times. V gene TRBV5-1 combines with J gene TRBJ2-6, with a weak D call TRBD1 (7 bases). Per the germline V gene, CDR1 is SGHRS and CDR2 is YFSETQ. Trimming removed 3 bases from V and 8 bases from J, with 18 bases in between. The CDR3 covers 16 residues. The CDR3 region has the DNA TGCGCCAGCAGCTCCGGGGACAGTGGGGGGACCAACGTCCTGACTTTC. Translation: CASSSGDSGGTNVLTF.

This clonotype was observed a handful of times. The J gene is TRBJ2-3, the V gene TRBV20-1; TRBD2 is a possible D gene (6 bases). CDR1 is DFQATT, CDR2 SNEGSKA, per germline (reference sequence). Between the trimmed V and J ends, which lost 2 bases and 5 bases, there was a span of 14 bases. This CDR3 is built from 14 residues. CDR3 DNA: TGCAGTGCTAGACCGGGTGGGGAGGTAGATACGCAGTATTTT. It encodes CSARPGGEVDTQYF.

This clonotype was seen more than once but under ten times. This chain links TRBV7-9 with TRBJ2-7; TRBD1 or TRBD2 may be the D gene (5 bases each). This CDR3 is 15 amino acids long. Germline values: CDR1 SEHNR, CDR2 FQNEAQ (reference sequence). Trimming took 1 base from V and 6 from J, leaving 16 bases between them. The CDR3 reads CASSLVIPGSGEQYF. In nucleotides, the CDR3 is TGTGCCAGCAGCTTAGTAATTCCAGGGAGCGGCGAGCAGTACTTC.

This clonotype was recorded a few times. A much larger clone sits a single nucleotide away, making a read error possible. This chain links TRBV10-3 with TRBJ2-2, with 9 bases identical to TRBD1. V lost 5 bases, J lost 4 bases, and 2 bases stayed unmatched. CDR3 length: 14 residues. CDR1 and CDR2 from the germline V gene are ENHRY and SYGVKD. The CDR3 spells CAISPGQGTGELFF. The CDR3 bases are TGTGCCATCAGTCCGGGACAGGGCACCGGGGAGCTGTTTTTT.

Concerning this clonotype: One end of the junction is discordant with germline, which a read error may explain. V is TRBV7-7 and J is TRBJ2-3; possibly TRBD1 or TRBD2 for D (5 bases each). The CDR3 runs 14 residues. Germline V lookup: CDR1 SSHAT, CDR2 FNYEAQ (reference sequence). CDR3 region: CASSLGTPGDTQYF. Here the CDR3 DNA reads TGTGCTAGCAGCTTAGGGACCCCGGGAGATACGCAGTATTTT.

This clonotype was found many times. V and J are TRBV27 and TRBJ2-1; TRBD2 matches at 8 bases. The CDR3 extends over 16 amino acids. J gave up 0 bases and V 6 bases, and 7 bases lay outside the gene matches. CDR1 is MNHEY and CDR2 is SMNVEV in the germline V gene (reference sequence). DNA of the CDR3: TGTGCCAGCAGGGCGGGGGGACCGAGCTCCTACAATGAGCAGTTCTTC. It yields the protein CASRAGGPSSYNEQFF.

The V call is TRBV7-9, the J call TRBJ1-5; 9 bases align to TRBD1. The CDR3 totals 16 residues. Germline V gene sequence: CDR1 SEHNR, CDR2 FQNEAQ (reference sequence). V lost 3 bases and J lost 1; bases outside the gene matches: 4. CDR3 in DNA: TGTGCCAGCAGCTTGGCCGGGACAGGGAGCAATCAGCCCCAGCATTTT. Translated, it gives CASSLAGTGSNQPQHF.

This clonotype has more than one count but fewer than ten. The V call is TRBV20-1, the J call TRBJ1-2; the D gene is possibly TRBD1 (5 bases). The CDR3 covers 12 residues. Trimming took off 3 bases at V and 6 bases at J, with 11 bases between the two ends. From germline, CDR1 is DFQATT and CDR2 SNEGSKA (reference sequence). Written as DNA, the CDR3 is TGCAGTGCTAGTAGGGGAAAGGATGGCTACACCTTC. Translated: CSASRGKDGYTF.

The chain recombines TRBV12-5 with TRBJ1-5; D is undetermined. Germline V lookup: CDR1 LGHNT, CDR2 FRNRAP. V was shortened by 3 bases and J by 7 bases, with 13 bases between the two germline ends. CDR3 length: 14 residues. The CDR3 DNA reads TGTGCTAGTGGTTTCCCAGGAGGGTCACAGCCCCAGCATTTT. Translation: CASGFPGGSQPQHF. The whole variable domain, filled in from reference TRBV12-5 and TRBJ1-5, reads DARVTQTPRHKVTEMGQEVTMRCQPILGHNTVFWYRQTMMQGLELLAYFRNRAPLDDSGMPKDRFSAEMPDATLATLKIQPSEPRDSAVYFCASGFPGGSQPQHFGDGTRLSIL.

This clonotype has a handful of counts. The chain combines TRBV6-1 with TRBJ2-1; TRBD2 agrees at 10 bases. The CDR3 runs 16 residues. Germline values: CDR1 MNHNS, CDR2 SASEGT. V trimming: 6 bases; J trimming: 6 bases; junction bases outside the gene matches: 11. The CDR3 region has the DNA TGTGCCAGCAGACTGACACTAGCGGGAACGGGCAATGAGCAGTTCTTC. This translates into CASRLTLAGTGNEQFF.

The chain employs TRBV19 and TRBJ2-2; no firm D call. Germline values: CDR1 LNHDA, CDR2 SQIVND (reference sequence). Trimming removed 3 bases at V and 3 bases at J, with 5 bases between. CDR3 size: 13 residues. The CDR3 here is CASSMGYTGELFF. The CDR3, as DNA: TGTGCCAGTAGTATGGGCTACACCGGGGAGCTGTTTTTT.

This clonotype was seen more than once but under ten times. A clone one base away is much larger, so this may be a read error. CDR3 loop: CASSLEVNQPQHF. DNA of the CDR3: TGTGCCAGCAGCTTAGAGGTCAATCAGCCCCAGCATTTT. The genes are TRBV7-2 and TRBJ1-5; D is ambiguous. The CDR3 sequence is 13 residues long. Germline loops: CDR1 SGHTA, CDR2 FQGNSA. With 1 base removed from V and 3 bases from J, the gap between germline ends came to 4 bases.

The rearrangement uses TRBV20-1 and TRBJ2-3; a possible D gene is TRBD2 (6 bases). The CDR3 covers 12 residues. Germline values: CDR1 DFQATT, CDR2 SNEGSKA (reference sequence). The CDR3 is CSTLGRTDTQYF. CDR3 sequence (DNA): TGCAGCACGTTAGGGAGGACAGATACGCAGTATTTT.